This is a list of T cell receptor beta chains from one sample in a study of cytomegalovirus exposure and HLA in healthy donors. Sequenced by immunoSEQ multiplex PCR; TCRdb stores in-frame clones only, minus some. The table includes 95,000 or so clones, roughly 79% detected once. The sequenced sample was PBMCs. The receptors here all came from a woman aged 70-85 years in good health and CMV-seropositive. Both conserved end residues are part of each CDR3. The D gene is left open where the match is weak. A row's size may be missing; if present it is once, few, many or a size class.

>TRBJ2-1|NA|TRBV27|NA
CASSFGGDPYNEQFF
TGTGCCAGCAGTTTCGGGGGAGACCCCTACAATGAGCAGTTCTTC
>TRBJ1-1|NA|TRBV6-6|NA
CASRPPGQVNTEAFF
TGTGCCAGCAGACCCCCTGGGCAGGTGAACACTGAAGCTTTCTTT
>TRBJ1-1|NA|TRBV5-4|NA
CASSSGDLNTEAFF
TGTGCCAGCAGCTCGGGGGACCTGAACACTGAAGCTTTCTTT
>TRBJ2-7|NA|TRBV10-1|TRBD1
CASGAGQGSTYEQYF
TGCGCCAGCGGCGCGGGACAGGGGAGCACCTACGAGCAGTACTTC
>TRBJ2-7|few|TRBV6-5|TRBD1
CASSFDRGQSYEQYF
TGTGCCAGCAGCTTCGACAGGGGGCAATCCTACGAGCAGTACTTC
>TRBJ1-5|few|TRBV7-9|NA
CASSFGINQPQHF
TGTGCCAGCAGCTTCGGGATAAATCAGCCCCAGCATTTT
>TRBJ1-2|few|TRBV19|TRBD1
CASSQGVNYGYTF
TGTGCCAGTAGCCAGGGGGTTAACTATGGCTACACCTTC
>TRBJ2-3|NA|TRBV28|NA
CASSFSGLRDTQYF
TGTGCCAGCAGTTTTTCTGGACTTCGGGATACGCAGTATTTT
>TRBJ2-2|NA|TRBV5-5|TRBD2
CASSLASGSAGELFF
TGTGCCAGCAGCTTAGCTAGCGGGAGTGCCGGGGAGCTGTTTTTT
>TRBJ2-4|NA|TRBV5-1|TRBD1
CASSQTGKGENIQYF
TGCGCCAGCAGCCAGACAGGGAAGGGGGAAAACATTCAGTACTTC